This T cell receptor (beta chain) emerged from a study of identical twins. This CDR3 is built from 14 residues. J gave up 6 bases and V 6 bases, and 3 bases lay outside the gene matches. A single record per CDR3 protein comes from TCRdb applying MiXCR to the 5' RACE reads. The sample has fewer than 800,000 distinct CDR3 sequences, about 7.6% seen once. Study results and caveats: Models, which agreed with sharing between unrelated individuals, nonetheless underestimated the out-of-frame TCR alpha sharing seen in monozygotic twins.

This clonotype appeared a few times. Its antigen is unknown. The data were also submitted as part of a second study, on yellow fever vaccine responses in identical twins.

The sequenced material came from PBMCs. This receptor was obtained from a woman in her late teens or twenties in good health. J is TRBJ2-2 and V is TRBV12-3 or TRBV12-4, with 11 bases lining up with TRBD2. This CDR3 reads CASRPGLAAGELFF. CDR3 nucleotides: TGTGCCAGCAGACCGGGACTAGCGGCCGGGGAGCTGTTTTTT.